This T cell receptor (beta chain) was recorded in a study of shared clonotypes between healthy human individuals. General study results and limits: The study's rarefaction showed incomplete sorted-subset sequencing despite large depth.

This CDR3 comprises 17 residues. V trimming: 4 bases; J trimming: 2 bases; junction bases outside the gene matches: 5. CDR1 and CDR2 (germline): SGHDT, YYEEEE. Concerning this clone: Its specificity is not known.

Source study methods: With immunoSEQ giving junction-only sequences and no quality scores, filtering differed. Method: immunoSEQ multiplex PCR; TCRdb's copy keeps in-frame clones and lacks some. V and J calls and clone size come straight from that table; D and trimming were deduced from the DNA. Here the sample spans a few million clones, approximately 95% being singletons. The chain has TRBV5-6 and TRBJ2-3; TRBD2 agrees at 15 bases. The sequencing input was naive CD4+ T cells from PBMCs. Described subset: CD45RA+ positively selected. The TCR sequence derives from a young man in good health. Some clones in this sample may be carry-over from other donors' samples. This CDR3 is CASSLRTSGRATDTQYF. For the CDR3, the DNA is TGTGCCAGCAGCCTTAGGACTAGCGGGAGGGCCACAGATACGCAGTATTTT.